This T cell receptor beta chain originates from a study of vaccination effects on CD4 cells after COVID-19. Study-wide results and caveats: Small numbers of convalescent patients limited the study. It also lacked early post-infection timepoints.

Sequenced by immunoSEQ multiplex PCR; TCRdb stores in-frame clones only, minus some. The profile shows around 33,000 clones, roughly 86% of them singletons. A note on this clone: Its antigen is unknown.

V was shortened by 0 bases and J by 1 base, with 12 bases between the two germline ends. Germline V gene sequence: CDR1 LNHNV, CDR2 YYDKDF (reference sequence). The CDR3 has 16 amino acids. CD4+ T cells specific for antigen were expanded with viral peptide pools by the ViraFEST assay before sequencing. Researchers isolated CD4+ T cells once less than 13 days of culture had elapsed. Participants completed two doses of the BNT162b2 or mRNA-1273 vaccine. Wells of a few million PBMC each were grown with 10 IU/ml IL-2 and roughly 10 ug/ml peptides. It was on days 3 and 7 that half the medium was replaced with IL-2 medium.

This sequence joins TRBV15 and TRBJ2-5; D might be TRBD2 (6 bases). This clonotype originated in a human donor who received a COVID-19 vaccine. Some clones in this sample may be carry-over from other donors' samples. This sample comprised CD4+ T cells from PBMCs cultured with HCoV-NL63 spike peptides, obtained after COVID-19 vaccination. The CDR3 protein is CATSRDRGALQETQYF. CDR3 in DNA: TGTGCCACCAGCAGAGATCGCGGGGCCCTCCAAGAGACCCAGTACTTC.